The 14 T cell receptor beta chains presented below share a single source sample, sequenced in a study of T cell responses to AZD1222 COVID-19 vaccine. Sequencing was performed with immunoSEQ multiplex PCR; in TCRdb, only in-frame clones are kept and a portion is missing. This table has roughly 180,000 clones, 80% to 90% appearing once. The material was peripheral blood, obtained on day 0 of AZD1222 vaccination. The receptors shown here come from an adult in good health.

This clone was picked up a small number of times. The chain is built from TRBV28 and TRBJ1-4, with D maybe TRBD1 (5 bases). The germline CDR1 and CDR2 sequences are MDHEN and SYDVKM. This CDR3 contains 15 residues. Trimming took off 1 base at V and 6 bases at J, with 12 bases between the two ends. CDR3 residues: CASSLSGVGDEKLFF. The DNA of the CDR3 is TGTGCCAGCAGTTTATCGGGGGTTGGGGATGAAAAACTGTTTTTT. Combining the CDR3 with reference TRBV28 and TRBJ1-4 gives the whole variable domain DVKVTQSSRYLVKRTGEKVFLECVQDMDHENMFWYRQDPGLGLRLIYFSYDVKMKEKGDIPEGYSVSREKKERFSLILESASTNQTSMYLCASSLSGVGDEKLFFGSGTQLSVL.

The chain employs TRBV18 and TRBJ1-1; no firm D call. V lost 0 bases, J lost 4 bases, and 12 bases lay in between. This CDR3 region has 15 residues. The germline V gene has CDR1 KGHSH and CDR2 LQKENI. CDR3 sequence reads: CASSPPMVVGTEAFF. The CDR3 DNA is TGTGCCAGCTCACCACCGATGGTTGTGGGCACTGAAGCTTTCTTT.

The genes are TRBV5-1 and TRBJ2-5; a weak D match, TRBD1 (6 bases). Germline CDR1 and CDR2: SGHRS and YFSETQ. The CDR3 extends over 14 amino acids. V lost 4 bases and J 2 bases, leaving 12 bases between the germline ends. The CDR3 nucleotides are TGCGCCAGCAGCCCACAGGACAGTCAAGAGACCCAGTACTTC. It codes for CASSPQDSQETQYF.

This chain links TRBV2 with TRBJ1-6, with D hard to call. V lost 6 bases, J lost 7 bases, and 13 bases lay in between. Germline V gene data show CDR1 as SNHLY and CDR2 as FYNNEI. CDR3 length equals 14 residues. The CDR3 coding sequence is TGTGCCAGCAGGGATAGGACCGAGAATTCACCCCTCCACTTT. This gives the protein CASRDRTENSPLHF.

V and J are TRBV7-9 and TRBJ1-5; possible D gene TRBD1, 5 bases. V was clipped by 3 bases and J by 2 bases, with 14 bases between them. This CDR3 spans 16 amino acids. CDR1 and CDR2 (germline): SEHNR, FQNEAQ (reference sequence). The CDR3 protein is CASSFSGPRGNQPQHF. In nucleotides, the CDR3 is TGTGCCAGCAGCTTTTCGGGGCCTCGGGGCAATCAGCCCCAGCATTTT.

The chain carries TRBV4-2 and TRBJ2-5; D is possibly TRBD1 or TRBD2 (5 bases each). The CDR3 contains 17 residues. Germline V CDR1 and CDR2: LGHNA, YNFKEQ. V was cut by 0 bases and J by 5 bases, with 19 bases left in between. The CDR3: CASSQETGPVSGETQYF. The CDR3 region has the DNA TGTGCCAGCAGCCAAGAGACGGGGCCTGTATCGGGGGAGACCCAGTACTTC.

This clone came up once. CDR3 DNA sequence: TGTGCCAGCAGCTTAGAGCGGCAGCACTATGGCTACACCTTC. Protein sequence: CASSLERQHYGYTF. The rearrangement joins TRBV7-2 to TRBJ1-2; unclear D gene. With 1 base removed from V and 3 bases from J, the gap between germline ends came to 9 bases. Germline V lookup: CDR1 SGHTA, CDR2 FQGNSA. This CDR3 is 14 amino acids long.

V usage is TRBV28 and J usage is TRBJ1-2; D uncertain. Germline assignment: CDR1 MDHEN and CDR2 SYDVKM. The ends were cut back, 4 bases at V and 7 bases at J, with 10 bases in the middle. This CDR3 is 12 amino acids long. The CDR3 DNA reads as TGTGCCAGCAGTTACAATCTGGCTGGCTACACCTTC. Encoded protein: CASSYNLAGYTF.

The CDR3 loop is CASSFLIRGQNSPLHF. For the CDR3, the DNA is TGTGCCAGCAGTTTTTTGATCCGGGGGCAAAATTCACCCCTCCACTTT. V gene TRBV27 combines with J gene TRBJ1-6; perhaps TRBD1 as D (6 bases). The V gene lost 3 bases and the J gene lost 7 bases, with 16 bases spanning the gap. Germline lookup yields CDR1 MNHEY and CDR2 SMNVEV (reference sequence). There are 16 residues in the CDR3.

The chain uses TRBV6-1 and TRBJ1-4; the D gene is possibly TRBD1 (5 bases). Germline CDR1 reads MNHNS; CDR2 reads SASEGT. The V end lost 0 bases, the J end lost 7 bases, and 12 bases lay between the germline ends. CDR3 length equals 15 residues. The CDR3 DNA follows: TGTGCCAGCAGTGAAGCTCGGGGGGTGGCTGAAAAACTGTTTTTT. Amino acid sequence: CASSEARGVAEKLFF.

The chain joins TRBV27 to TRBJ1-2, with a weak D call TRBD1 (6 bases). Per the germline V gene, CDR1 is MNHEY and CDR2 is SMNVEV (reference sequence). The length of the CDR3 is 14 residues. Trimming cost V 5 bases and J 2 bases, with 12 bases left between them. The CDR3 DNA follows: TGTGCCAGCAGTACGAAAGGGGGAAACTATGGCTACACCTTC. It encodes CASSTKGGNYGYTF.

The chain uses TRBV28 and TRBJ2-2; D gene ambiguous. In germline, CDR1 is MDHEN, CDR2 SYDVKM. The CDR3 runs to 15 residues. V was clipped by 6 bases and J by 5 bases, with 16 bases between them. CDR3 region: CASSLPALGTGELFF. The DNA for the CDR3 is TGTGCCAGCAGCCTGCCCGCCTTGGGGACCGGGGAGCTGTTTTTT.

This chain uses TRBV7-5 with TRBJ2-2; the table names TRBD2, a call not compared with the DNA. TRBV7-5 is marked as a pseudogene. This CDR3 is built from 17 residues. CDR3 protein: CARSLYGSGGYTGELFF. CDR3 DNA: TGTGCCAGAAGCTTATATGGTAGCGGGGGGTACACCGGGGAGCTGTTTTTT.

This chain connects TRBV18 to TRBJ2-1; 10 bases map to TRBD1. The CDR3 is 15 amino acids. In germline, CDR1 is KGHSH, CDR2 LQKENI. Trimming took 5 bases from V and 8 from J; bases not matched to a gene: 9. CDR3 bases: TGTGCCAGCTCAAGGACCGGGACAGGGGACGATGAGCAGTTCTTC. Encoded protein: CASSRTGTGDDEQFF.